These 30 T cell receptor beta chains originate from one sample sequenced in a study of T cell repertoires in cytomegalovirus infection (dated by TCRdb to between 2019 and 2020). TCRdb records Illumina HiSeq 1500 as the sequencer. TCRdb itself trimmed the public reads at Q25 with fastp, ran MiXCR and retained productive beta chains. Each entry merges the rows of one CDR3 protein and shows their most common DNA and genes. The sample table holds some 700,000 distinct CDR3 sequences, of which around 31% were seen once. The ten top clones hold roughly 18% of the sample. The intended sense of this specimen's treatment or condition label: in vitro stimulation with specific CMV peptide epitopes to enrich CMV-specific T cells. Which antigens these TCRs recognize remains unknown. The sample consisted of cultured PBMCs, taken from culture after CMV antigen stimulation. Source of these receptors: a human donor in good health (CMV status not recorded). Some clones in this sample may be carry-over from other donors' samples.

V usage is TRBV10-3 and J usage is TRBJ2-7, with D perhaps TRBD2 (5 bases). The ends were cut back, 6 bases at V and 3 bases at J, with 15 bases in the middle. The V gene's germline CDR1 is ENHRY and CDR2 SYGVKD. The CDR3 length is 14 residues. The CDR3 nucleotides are TGTGCCATCAGCGGAAGAGCGGAGAACTACGAGCAGTACTTC. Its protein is CAISGRAENYEQYF.

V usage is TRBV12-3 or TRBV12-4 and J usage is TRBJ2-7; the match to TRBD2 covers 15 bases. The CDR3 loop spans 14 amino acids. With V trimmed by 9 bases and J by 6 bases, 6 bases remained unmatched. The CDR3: CASAAGLAGGEQYF. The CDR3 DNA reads TGTGCCAGTGCGGCGGGACTAGCGGGAGGCGAGCAGTACTTC.

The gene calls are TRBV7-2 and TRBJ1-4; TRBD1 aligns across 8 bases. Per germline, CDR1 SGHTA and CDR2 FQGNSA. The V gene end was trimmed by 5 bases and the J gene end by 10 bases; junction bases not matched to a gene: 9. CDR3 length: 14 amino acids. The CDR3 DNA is TGTGCCAGCAGCCGGGGACAGGTTTCGGGAAAACTGTTTTTT. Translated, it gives CASSRGQVSGKLFF.

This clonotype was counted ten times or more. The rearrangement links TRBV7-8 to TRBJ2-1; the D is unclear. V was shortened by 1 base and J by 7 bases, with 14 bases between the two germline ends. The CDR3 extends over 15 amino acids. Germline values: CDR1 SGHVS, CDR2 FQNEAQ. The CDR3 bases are TGTGCCAGCAGCTTAGGCTCGGCGCGCCGGAATGAGCAGTTCTTC. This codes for CASSLGSARRNEQFF.

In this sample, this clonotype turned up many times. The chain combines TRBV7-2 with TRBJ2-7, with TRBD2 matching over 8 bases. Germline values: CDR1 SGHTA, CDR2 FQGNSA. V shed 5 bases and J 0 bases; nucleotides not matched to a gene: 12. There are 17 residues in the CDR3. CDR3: CASSIPLAGKRSYEQYF. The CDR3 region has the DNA TGTGCCAGCAGCATCCCCTTAGCGGGGAAACGCTCCTACGAGCAGTACTTC. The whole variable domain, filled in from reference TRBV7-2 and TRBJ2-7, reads GAGVSQSPSNKVTEKGKDVELRCDPISGHTALYWYRQSLGQGLEFLIYFQGNSAPDKSGLPSDRFSAERTGGSVSTLTIQRTQQEDSAVYLCASSIPLAGKRSYEQYFGPGTRLTVT.

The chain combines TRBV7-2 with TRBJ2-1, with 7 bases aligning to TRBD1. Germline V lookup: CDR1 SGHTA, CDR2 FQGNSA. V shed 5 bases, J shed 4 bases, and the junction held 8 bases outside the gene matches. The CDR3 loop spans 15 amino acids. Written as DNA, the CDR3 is TGTGCCAGCAGCGCTAACAGGGGTTGGTACAATGAGCAGTTCTTC. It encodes CASSANRGWYNEQFF.

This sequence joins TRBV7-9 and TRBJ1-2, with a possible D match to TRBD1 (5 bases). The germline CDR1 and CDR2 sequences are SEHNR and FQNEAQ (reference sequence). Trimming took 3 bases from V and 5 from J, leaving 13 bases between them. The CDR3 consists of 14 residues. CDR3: CASSFGPGQYGYTF. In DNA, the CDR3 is TGTGCCAGCAGCTTCGGACCCGGACAATATGGCTACACCTTC.

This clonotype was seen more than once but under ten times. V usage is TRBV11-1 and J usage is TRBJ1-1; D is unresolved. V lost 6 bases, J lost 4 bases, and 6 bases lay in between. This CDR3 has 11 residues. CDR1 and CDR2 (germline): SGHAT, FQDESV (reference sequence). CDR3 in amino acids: CASRSGTEAFF. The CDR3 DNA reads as TGTGCCAGCAGATCAGGCACTGAAGCTTTCTTT.

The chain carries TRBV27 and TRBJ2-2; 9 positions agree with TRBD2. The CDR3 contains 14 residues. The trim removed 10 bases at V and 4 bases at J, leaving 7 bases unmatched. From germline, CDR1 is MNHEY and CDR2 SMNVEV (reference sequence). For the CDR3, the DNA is TGTGCCACTTCGGCGGGAGGGGTCACCGGGGAGCTGTTTTTT. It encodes CATSAGGVTGELFF.

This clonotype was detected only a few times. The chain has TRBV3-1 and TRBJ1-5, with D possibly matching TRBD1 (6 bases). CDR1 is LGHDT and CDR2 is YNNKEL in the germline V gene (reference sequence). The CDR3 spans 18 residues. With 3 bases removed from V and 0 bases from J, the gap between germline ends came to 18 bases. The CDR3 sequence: CASSQFLGTPYSNQPQHF. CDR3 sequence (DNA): TGTGCCAGCAGCCAGTTCCTTGGGACACCCTATAGCAATCAGCCCCAGCATTTT.

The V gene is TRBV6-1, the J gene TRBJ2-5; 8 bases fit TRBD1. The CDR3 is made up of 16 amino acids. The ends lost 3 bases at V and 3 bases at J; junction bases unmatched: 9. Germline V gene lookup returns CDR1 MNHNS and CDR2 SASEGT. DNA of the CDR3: TGTGCCAGCAGTGACGGACAGGGCCTAGGGAAAGAGACCCAGTACTTC. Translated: CASSDGQGLGKETQYF.

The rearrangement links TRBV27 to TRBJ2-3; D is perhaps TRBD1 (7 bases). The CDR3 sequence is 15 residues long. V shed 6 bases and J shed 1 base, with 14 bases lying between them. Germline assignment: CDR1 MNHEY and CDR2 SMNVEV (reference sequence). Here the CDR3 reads CASSRDREGTDTQYF. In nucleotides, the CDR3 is TGTGCCAGCAGCCGAGACAGGGAGGGCACAGATACGCAGTATTTT.

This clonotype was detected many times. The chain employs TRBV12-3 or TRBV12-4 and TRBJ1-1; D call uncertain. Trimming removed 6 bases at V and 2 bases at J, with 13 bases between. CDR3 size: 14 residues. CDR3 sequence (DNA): TGTGCCAGCAGACCCTGGACGGGAAACACTGAAGCTTTCTTT. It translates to CASRPWTGNTEAFF.

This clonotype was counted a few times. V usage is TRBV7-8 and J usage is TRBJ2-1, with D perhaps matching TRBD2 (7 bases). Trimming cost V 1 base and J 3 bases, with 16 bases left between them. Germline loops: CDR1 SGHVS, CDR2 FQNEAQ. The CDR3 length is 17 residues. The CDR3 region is CASSLVRLRGHYNEQFF. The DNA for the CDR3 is TGTGCCAGCAGCTTAGTAAGGCTGCGGGGGCACTACAATGAGCAGTTCTTC.

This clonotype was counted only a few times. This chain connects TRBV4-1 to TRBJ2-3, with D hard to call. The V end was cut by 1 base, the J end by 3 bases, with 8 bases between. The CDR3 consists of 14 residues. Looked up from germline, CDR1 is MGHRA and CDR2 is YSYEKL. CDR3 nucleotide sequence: TGCGCCAGCAGCCAAGTATGGGGTACAGATACGCAGTATTTT. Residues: CASSQVWGTDTQYF.

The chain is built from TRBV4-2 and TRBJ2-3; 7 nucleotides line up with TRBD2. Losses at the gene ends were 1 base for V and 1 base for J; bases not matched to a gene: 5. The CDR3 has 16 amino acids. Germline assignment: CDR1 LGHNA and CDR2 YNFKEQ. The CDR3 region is CASSQGVAGGTDTQYF. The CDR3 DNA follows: TGTGCCAGCAGCCAAGGGGTGGCGGGGGGCACAGATACGCAGTATTTT.

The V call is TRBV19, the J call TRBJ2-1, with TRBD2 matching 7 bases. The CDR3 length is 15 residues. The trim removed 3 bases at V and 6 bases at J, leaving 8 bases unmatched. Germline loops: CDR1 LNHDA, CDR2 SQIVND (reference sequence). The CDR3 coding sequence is TGTGCCAGTAGTATTGCGGGAGTACGGGGCAATGAGCAGTTCTTC. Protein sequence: CASSIAGVRGNEQFF.

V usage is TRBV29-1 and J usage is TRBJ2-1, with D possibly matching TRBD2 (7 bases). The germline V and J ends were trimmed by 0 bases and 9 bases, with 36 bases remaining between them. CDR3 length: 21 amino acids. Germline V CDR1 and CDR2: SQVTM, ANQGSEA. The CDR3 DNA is TGCAGCGTTGAAGATCTGGGGGGGCCGGAGTCCGGGACCTGGCGGAGTGGTGAGCAGTTCTTC. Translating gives CSVEDLGGPESGTWRSGEQFF.

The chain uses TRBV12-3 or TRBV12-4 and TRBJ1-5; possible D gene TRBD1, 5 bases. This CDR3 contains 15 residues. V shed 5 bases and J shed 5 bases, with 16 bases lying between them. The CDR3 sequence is CASSPAPGVDQPQHF. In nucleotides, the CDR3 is TGTGCCAGCAGTCCCGCCCCGGGGGTCGATCAGCCCCAGCATTTT.

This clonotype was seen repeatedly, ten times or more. The CDR3 region has the DNA TGTGCCAGCAGCTTAGCGGCGGGAGGGATGAACAATGAGCAGTTCTTC. It translates to CASSLAAGGMNNEQFF. The gene calls are TRBV7-2 and TRBJ2-1, with 9 nucleotides matching TRBD2. V lost 0 bases to trimming and J lost 5 bases; unmatched junction nucleotides: 5. This CDR3 has 16 amino acids. The germline V gene encodes CDR1 SGHTA and CDR2 FQGNSA.

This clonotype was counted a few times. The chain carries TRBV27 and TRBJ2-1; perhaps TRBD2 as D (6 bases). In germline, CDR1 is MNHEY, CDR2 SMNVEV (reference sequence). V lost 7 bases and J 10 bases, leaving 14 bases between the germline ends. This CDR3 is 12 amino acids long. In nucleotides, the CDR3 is TGTGCCAGCAAAACGGACTATTTGGAGCAGTTCTTC. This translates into CASKTDYLEQFF.

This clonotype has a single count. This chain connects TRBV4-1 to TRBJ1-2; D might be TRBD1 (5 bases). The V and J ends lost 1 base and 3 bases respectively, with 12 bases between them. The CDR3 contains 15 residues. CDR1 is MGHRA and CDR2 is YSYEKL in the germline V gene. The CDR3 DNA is TGCGCCAGCAGCCAAGGGATAGGGGTGGACTATGGCTACACCTTC. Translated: CASSQGIGVDYGYTF.

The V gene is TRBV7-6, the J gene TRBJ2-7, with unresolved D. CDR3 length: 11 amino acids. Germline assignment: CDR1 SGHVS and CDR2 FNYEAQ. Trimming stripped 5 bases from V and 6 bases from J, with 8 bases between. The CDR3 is CASSRAREQYF. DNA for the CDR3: TGTGCCAGCAGCCGCGCTCGCGAGCAGTACTTC.

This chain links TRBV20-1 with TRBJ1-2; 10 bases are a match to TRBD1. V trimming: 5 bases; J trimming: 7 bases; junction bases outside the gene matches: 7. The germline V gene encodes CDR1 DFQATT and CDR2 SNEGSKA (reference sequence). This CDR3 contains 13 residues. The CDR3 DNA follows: TGCAGTGCTTGGGACAGGGGAGTTGGTGGCTACACCTTC. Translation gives CSAWDRGVGGYTF.

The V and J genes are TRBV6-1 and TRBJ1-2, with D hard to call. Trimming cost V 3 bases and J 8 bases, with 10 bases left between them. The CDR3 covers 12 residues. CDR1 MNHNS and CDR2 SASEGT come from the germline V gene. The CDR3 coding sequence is TGTGCCAGCAGTGAGTCAGAACGGGGCTACACCTTC. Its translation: CASSESERGYTF.

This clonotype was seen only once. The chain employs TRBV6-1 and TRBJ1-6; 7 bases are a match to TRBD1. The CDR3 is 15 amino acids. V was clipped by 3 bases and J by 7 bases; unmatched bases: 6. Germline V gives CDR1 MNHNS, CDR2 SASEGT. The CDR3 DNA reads TGTGCCAGCAGTGAGGCGGGACAGAACAATTCACCCCTCCACTTT. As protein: CASSEAGQNNSPLHF.

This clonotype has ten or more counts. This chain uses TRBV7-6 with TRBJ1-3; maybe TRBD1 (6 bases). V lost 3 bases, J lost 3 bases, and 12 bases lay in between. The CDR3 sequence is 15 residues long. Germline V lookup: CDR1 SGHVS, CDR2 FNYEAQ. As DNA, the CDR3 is TGTGCCAGCAGCTTTAGCAGGGGCTTTGGAAACACCATATATTTT. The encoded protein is CASSFSRGFGNTIYF.

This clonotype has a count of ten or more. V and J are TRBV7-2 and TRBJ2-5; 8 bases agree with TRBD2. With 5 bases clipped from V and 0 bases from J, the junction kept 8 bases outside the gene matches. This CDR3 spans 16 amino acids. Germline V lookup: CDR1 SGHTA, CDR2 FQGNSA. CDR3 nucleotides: TGTGCCAGCAGCCCCGTAGCGGGGTTGTACCAAGAGACCCAGTACTTC. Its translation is CASSPVAGLYQETQYF. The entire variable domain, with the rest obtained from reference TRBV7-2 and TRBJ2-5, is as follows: GAGVSQSPSNKVTEKGKDVELRCDPISGHTALYWYRQSLGQGLEFLIYFQGNSAPDKSGLPSDRFSAERTGGSVSTLTIQRTQQEDSAVYLCASSPVAGLYQETQYFGPGTRLLVL.

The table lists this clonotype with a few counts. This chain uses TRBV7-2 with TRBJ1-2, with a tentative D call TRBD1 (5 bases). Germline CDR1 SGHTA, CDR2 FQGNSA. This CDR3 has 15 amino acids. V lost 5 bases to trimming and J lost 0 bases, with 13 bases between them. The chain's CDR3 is CASSQTRDSNYGYTF. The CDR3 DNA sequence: TGTGCCAGCAGCCAGACCCGGGACTCTAACTATGGCTACACCTTC.

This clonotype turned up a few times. CDR3 nucleotide sequence: TGTGCCATCAGTGCAGGACTAGATACGCAGTATTTT. Translating it yields CAISAGLDTQYF. This chain connects TRBV10-3 to TRBJ2-3; possible D gene TRBD2, 5 bases. The length of the CDR3 is 12 residues. Trimming left V 4 bases short and J 5 bases short, with 7 bases between. The germline V gene encodes CDR1 ENHRY and CDR2 SYGVKD.